The T cell receptor (beta chain) described here comes from a study of cytomegalovirus exposure and HLA in healthy donors. Germline loops: CDR1 SGHAT, CDR2 FQNNGV. V was cut by 5 bases and J by 2 bases, with 13 bases left in between. The CDR3 extends over 14 amino acids. Researchers ran the PCR with 60 Vbeta and 13 Jbeta primers. The assay was immunoSEQ multiplex PCR, and TCRdb's table has in-frame clones only and misses some. The table has roughly 150,000 clones, approximately 60% seen once. The chain employs TRBV11-2 and TRBJ2-7; D remains ambiguous. This TCR was sampled from a human donor in good health. What was sequenced was PBMCs. The chain's CDR3 is CASSRGPYTYEQYF. In nucleotides, the CDR3 is TGTGCCAGCAGCCGAGGCCCCTACACCTACGAGCAGTACTTC.